This T cell receptor (beta chain) was recovered during a study of T cell responses to AZD1222 COVID-19 vaccine (TCRdb year 2021). About the investigation overall: AZD1222 recipients with second doses at about 4 weeks or about 12 weeks were pooled, because spike-specific TCR depth and breadth did not differ between schedules. Trial participants were enrolled into age subgroups of 18-55, 56-69 and 70-plus years, which contained 148, 28 and 57 TCR-sequenced participants, respectively. A total of over 230 trial participants underwent TCR sequencing, of whom roughly 210 had received two doses of AZD1222 and 26 had received two doses of the MenACWY control vaccine. Findings and caveats that apply to the study as a whole: Reportedly, almost half of the unique spike-specific TCRs recognized epitopes lying outside the regions that are mutated in the B.1.351 and B.1.1.7 variants. No day 14 peak-response samples were available, so repertoires were characterized only after the peak T cell response. Participants were mostly white British, with more females than males. The authors suggested clonal diversity may have been underestimated. The vaccine-associated CD4 TCRs covered the entire spike protein, and the dominant responses fell in regions 160-218 and 743-854. Spike-specific TCR breadth and depth rose significantly after two AZD1222 doses compared with day 0 and with MenACWY recipients. The 56-69-year group was small, and its depth increase did not reach significance, likely because of low power. Only 5 to 7 AZD1222 recipients were SARS-CoV-2 seropositive at baseline, limiting conclusions about previously exposed vaccinees.

The CDR3 regions of human TCRbeta chains were analyzed by immunosequencing. In the paper's pipeline: TCRs in the repertoires were compared against a reference library of SARS-CoV-2-specific TCRs that had been generated with the MIRA antigen-specificity platform. Breadth was defined as the fraction of unique TCRs that were SARS-CoV-2-associated, and depth was defined as the fraction of total T cells that were SARS-CoV-2-associated. Using the MIRA data, every spike-specific TCR was mapped to the spike region that the TCR reacted to and assigned to either a CD4 or a CD8 class. Log10-transformed breadth and depth values were compared by one-way ANOVA with Sidak's multiple comparisons tests. TCRdb stores this immuneACCESS table with in-frame sequences only. Part of the clones is absent; in the studies checked, under half of the shortfall reflects unresolved V genes, and no reason is known for the rest. That table supplies the V and J calls and clone size; D and trimming were determined from the DNA. This sample holds more than 100,000 clones; roughly 90% were observed only once. Roughly 9.8% of the sample comes from the top ten.

The time point label for this specimen denotes: baseline before first vaccination. Vaccinee samples were obtained from the UK trials COV001 and COV002, which included a single-blind randomized controlled phase 2/3 trial of AZD1222 (ChAdOx1 nCoV-19) in healthy adults. For TCRbeta chain sequencing, PBMC samples were collected from trial participants at day 0 and at day 28 after the second dose. Cut back by 2 bases and 1 base, the V and J ends lie 14 bases apart. The germline V gene yields SGDLS for CDR1 and YYNGEE for CDR2. The CDR3 covers 16 residues, taking in both the cysteine and the phenylalanine. Only CDR3 DNA is held: 48 bases, read in frame from base 1. For this clone: The antigen it binds to is not known. No base quality information exists; no much larger clone differs at one position.

Specimen: peripheral blood, collected on day 0 of AZD1222 vaccination. The V and J segments used are TRBV9 and TRBJ2-3; tentative D gene TRBD1, with 7 bases matching. The TCR sequence derives from an adult in good health. The CDR3 region reads CASSVHQGGRTDTQYF. The sequenced DNA: TGTGCCAGCAGCGTTCATCAGGGGGGCCGCACAGATACGCAGTATTTT.